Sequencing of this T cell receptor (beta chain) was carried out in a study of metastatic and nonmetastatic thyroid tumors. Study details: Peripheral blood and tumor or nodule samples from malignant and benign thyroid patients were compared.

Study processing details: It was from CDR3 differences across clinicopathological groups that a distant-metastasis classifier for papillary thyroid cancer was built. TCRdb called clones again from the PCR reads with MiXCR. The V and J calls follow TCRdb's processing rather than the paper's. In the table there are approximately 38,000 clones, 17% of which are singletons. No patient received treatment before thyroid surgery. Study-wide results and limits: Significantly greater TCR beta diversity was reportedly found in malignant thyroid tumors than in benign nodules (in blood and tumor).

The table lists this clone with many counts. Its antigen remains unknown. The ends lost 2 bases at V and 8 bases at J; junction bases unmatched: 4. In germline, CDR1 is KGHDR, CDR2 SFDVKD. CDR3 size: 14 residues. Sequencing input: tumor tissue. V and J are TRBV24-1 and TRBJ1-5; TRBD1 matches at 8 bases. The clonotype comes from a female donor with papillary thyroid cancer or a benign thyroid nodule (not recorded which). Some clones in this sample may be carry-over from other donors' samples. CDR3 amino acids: CATSDSGGAEPQHF. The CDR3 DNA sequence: TGTGCCACCAGTGATTCAGGGGGCGCGGAGCCCCAGCATTTT.